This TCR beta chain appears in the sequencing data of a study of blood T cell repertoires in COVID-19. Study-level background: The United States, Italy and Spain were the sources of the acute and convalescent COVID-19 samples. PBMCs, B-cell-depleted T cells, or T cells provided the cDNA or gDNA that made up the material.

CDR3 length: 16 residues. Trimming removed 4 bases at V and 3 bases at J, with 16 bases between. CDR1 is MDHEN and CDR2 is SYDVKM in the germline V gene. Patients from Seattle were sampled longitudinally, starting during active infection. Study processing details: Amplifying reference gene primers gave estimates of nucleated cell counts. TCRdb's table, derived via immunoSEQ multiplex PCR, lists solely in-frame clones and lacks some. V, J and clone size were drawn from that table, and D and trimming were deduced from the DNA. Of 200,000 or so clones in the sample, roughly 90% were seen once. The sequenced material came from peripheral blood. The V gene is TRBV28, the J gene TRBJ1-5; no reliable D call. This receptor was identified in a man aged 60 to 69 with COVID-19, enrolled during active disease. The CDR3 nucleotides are TGTGCCAGCAGTTCGATAAGTCGCCAGGTCAATCAGCCCCAGCATTTT. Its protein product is CASSSISRQVNQPQHF.